This T cell receptor (beta chain) was recovered during a study of cytomegalovirus exposure and HLA in healthy donors. Study results and caveats: Some V segments, TRBV6-2 and TRBV6-3 among them, were indistinguishable and were therefore excluded. Per published reports, the classifier diagnosed cytomegalovirus status with high specificity and sensitivity. While the bulk of TCR sequences proved rare, some public TCRs turned up in many donors.

The ends lost 3 bases at V and 1 base at J; junction bases unmatched: 10. This CDR3 contains 16 residues. Germline V gene data show CDR1 as SGHRS and CDR2 as YFSETQ. This clone has only a few counts. What it binds is not known. Researchers ran the PCR with 60 Vbeta and 13 Jbeta primers. Using immunoSEQ multiplex PCR, the repertoire was profiled, and TCRdb retains in-frame clones only, with some absent. The sample yields around 150,000 clones, 60% to 75% seen once. J is TRBJ2-7 and V is TRBV5-1; 7 bases align to TRBD2. The sequenced sample consisted of PBMCs. The receptor was derived from a human donor in good health. CDR3 residues: CASSWGMAGDSYEQYF. The CDR3 nucleotides are TGCGCCAGCAGCTGGGGGATGGCGGGGGATTCCTACGAGCAGTACTTC. Full variable domain (remainder filled in from reference TRBV5-1 and TRBJ2-7): KAGVTQTPRYLIKTRGQQVTLSCSPISGHRSVSWYQQTPGQGLQFLFEYFSETQRNKGNFPGRFSGRQFSNSRSEMNVSTLELGDSALYLCASSWGMAGDSYEQYFGPGTRLTVT.